What follows are 11 T cell receptor beta chains derived from one specimen sequenced in a study. TCRdb fed the 5' RACE reads into MiXCR, producing one record per CDR3 protein. This sample carries about 40,000 distinct CDR3 sequences, approximately 17% of them seen once, and the ten largest clones take 2.8%. The specimen sequenced was naive CD4+ T cells sorted from a lymph node. Sample subset: naive CD4+ T cells, CD4+CD45RA+CD25-. All receptors derive from a female donor with breast cancer.

Points on this clonotype: This may stem from a read error, because a much larger clone lies one nucleotide away. The rearrangement joins TRBV5-1 to TRBJ2-1, with TRBD2 matching 7 bases. There are 17 residues in the CDR3. The germline gives CDR1 SGHRS, CDR2 YFSETQ. The CDR3 region has the DNA TGCACCAGCAGCCCAAGCGACGGGAGGTGGTTTAAGGATGAGCAGTTCTTC. Encoded protein: CTSSPSDGRWFKDEQFF.

This clonotype was recorded at least ten times. Written as DNA, the CDR3 is TGTGCCAGCGGGACTTCGCAGGGGGGTAGCGGGGAGCTGTTTTTT. Its translation is CASGTSQGGSGELFF. The chain employs TRBV4-2 and TRBJ2-2; the D gene is possibly TRBD1 (7 bases). Trimming pared 8 bases from V and 7 bases from J, leaving 20 bases between. Germline CDR1 is LGHNA and CDR2 is YNFKEQ. This CDR3 spans 15 amino acids.

A few counts support this clonotype. V gene TRBV6-1 combines with J gene TRBJ1-5, with 11 bases that match TRBD1. CDR1 and CDR2 (germline): MNHNS, SASEGT. This CDR3 comprises 22 residues. V gave up 1 base and J gave up 3 bases; unmatched junction bases: 20. The CDR3 loop reads CASSEGRDRGASYLHLNQPQHF. The CDR3 DNA follows: TGTGCCAGCAGTGAAGGGAGGGACAGGGGGGCCTCTTACCTTCACCTCAATCAGCCCCAGCATTTT.

Worth noting for this clonotype: With a much larger clone just one base away, this may be a read error. The rearrangement links TRBV12-3 or TRBV12-4 to TRBJ2-3, with D hard to call. The CDR3 is 17 residues long. Trimming cost V 1 base and J 0 bases, with 14 bases left between them. The CDR3 loop is CASSLVLRTASTDTQYF. Here the CDR3 DNA reads TGTGCCAGCAGTTTAGTTTTGAGGACCGCGAGCACAGATACGCAGTATTTT.

The sample holds a few counts of this clonotype. The V call is TRBV3-1, the J call TRBJ1-5; unclear D gene. The germline CDR1 and CDR2 sequences are LGHDT and YNNKEL (reference sequence). Trimming removed 2 bases from V and 4 bases from J, with 12 bases in between. CDR3 length equals 15 residues. The CDR3 bases are TGTGCCAGCAGCCAATATCCCTCGGAGAATCAGCCCCAGCATTTT. Its translation: CASSQYPSENQPQHF.

V gene TRBV5-3 combines with J gene TRBJ2-1; D not certain. TRBV5-3 falls under the ORF class, with uncertain function. This CDR3 is 13 amino acids long. V lost 3 bases, J lost 10 bases, and 14 bases lay in between. The CDR3 protein is CARSCVDRREQFF. CDR3 DNA: TGTGCCAGAAGCTGCGTGGACCGGCGAGAGCAGTTCTTC.

This clonotype has a handful of counts. V gene TRBV2 combines with J gene TRBJ2-2, with D possibly matching TRBD2 (6 bases). The CDR3 extends over 14 amino acids. Germline V gene sequence: CDR1 SNHLY, CDR2 FYNNEI. The V gene lost 7 bases and the J gene lost 4 bases, with 13 bases spanning the gap. This chain's CDR3 is CASNVGGFTGELFF. CDR3 nucleotide sequence: TGTGCCAGCAATGTTGGGGGGTTCACCGGGGAGCTGTTTTTT.

This clonotype showed up many times. This sequence joins TRBV20-1 and TRBJ2-6; D remains unclear. This CDR3 comprises 14 residues. Germline-derived CDR1 and CDR2 are DFQATT and SNEGSKA (reference sequence). V lost 5 bases and J lost 5, with 13 bases in between. CDR3 sequence reads: CSARGRLRANVLTF. CDR3 nucleotide sequence: TGCAGTGCTCGAGGACGGCTCAGGGCCAACGTCCTGACTTTC.

In its sample, this clonotype was seen a few times. The gene calls are TRBV3-1 and TRBJ2-1, with D possibly being TRBD2 (5 bases). This CDR3 spans 13 amino acids. The V end lost 1 base, the J end lost 10 bases, and 11 bases lay between the germline ends. Germline V CDR1 and CDR2: LGHDT, YNNKEL (reference sequence). This CDR3 reads CASSQGRGGEQFF. The CDR3 DNA sequence: TGTGCCAGCAGCCAAGGTCGAGGCGGGGAGCAGTTCTTC.

The CDR3 sequence is CASSRGLAGAGEQFF. The DNA of the CDR3 is TGTGCCAGCAGCCGCGGACTAGCGGGAGCGGGTGAGCAGTTCTTC. J is TRBJ2-1 and V is TRBV12-3 or TRBV12-4; TRBD2 agrees at 13 bases. This CDR3 comprises 15 residues. With 6 bases clipped from V and 9 bases from J, the junction kept 8 bases outside the gene matches.

The genes are TRBV11-3 and TRBJ2-3; 7 nucleotides agree with TRBD2. This CDR3 has 14 amino acids. The V and J ends lost 5 bases and 0 bases, in that order; junction bases with no gene match: 2. Germline lookup yields CDR1 SGHNT and CDR2 YENEEA. CDR3 in amino acids: CASSLAASTDTQYF. The CDR3 bases are TGTGCCAGCAGCCTAGCGGCTAGCACAGATACGCAGTATTTT.